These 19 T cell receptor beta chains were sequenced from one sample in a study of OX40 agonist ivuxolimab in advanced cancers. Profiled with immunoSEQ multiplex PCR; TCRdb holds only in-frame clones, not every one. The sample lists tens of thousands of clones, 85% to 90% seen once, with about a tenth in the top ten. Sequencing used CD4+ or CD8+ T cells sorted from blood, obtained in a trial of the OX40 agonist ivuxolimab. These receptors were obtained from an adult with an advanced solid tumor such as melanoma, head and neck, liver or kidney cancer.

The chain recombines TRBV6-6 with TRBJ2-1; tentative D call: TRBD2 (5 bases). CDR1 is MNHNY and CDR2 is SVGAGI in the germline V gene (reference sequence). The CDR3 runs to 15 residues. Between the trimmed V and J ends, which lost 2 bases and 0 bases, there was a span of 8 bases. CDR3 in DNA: TGTGCCAGCAGTTACGAGAGCGGCTCCTACAATGAGCAGTTCTTC. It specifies CASSYESGSYNEQFF.

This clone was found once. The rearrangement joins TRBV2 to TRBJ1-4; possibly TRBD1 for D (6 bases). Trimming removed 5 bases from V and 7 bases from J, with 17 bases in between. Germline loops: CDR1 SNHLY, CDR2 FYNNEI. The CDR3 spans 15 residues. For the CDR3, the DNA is TGTGCCAGCAGTCTTAGGGGGATAAGGAGTGAAAAACTGTTTTTT. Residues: CASSLRGIRSEKLFF.

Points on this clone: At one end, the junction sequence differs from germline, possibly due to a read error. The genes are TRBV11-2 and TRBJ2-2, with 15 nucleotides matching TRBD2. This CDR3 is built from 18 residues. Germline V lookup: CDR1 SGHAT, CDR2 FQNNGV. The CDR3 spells CASTLTGLAGGGTGELFF. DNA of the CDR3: TGTGCCAGCACCTTAACGGGACTAGCGGGGGGAGGCACCGGGGAGCTGTTTTTT.

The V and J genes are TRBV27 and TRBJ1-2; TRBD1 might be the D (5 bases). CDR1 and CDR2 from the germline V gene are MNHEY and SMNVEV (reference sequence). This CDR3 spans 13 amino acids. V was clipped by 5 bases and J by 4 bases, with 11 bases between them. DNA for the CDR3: TGTGCCAGCAGTGGCCGGGACCGCTATGGCTACACCTTC. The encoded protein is CASSGRDRYGYTF.

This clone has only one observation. DNA of the CDR3: TGTGCCAGCAGCTCCCCAGGGGGCGAAGGTTACAATGAGCAGTTCTTC. It specifies CASSSPGGEGYNEQFF. The gene calls are TRBV21-1 and TRBJ2-1; the D call TRBD1 from the table was never checked on the DNA. TRBV21-1 is a pseudogene. The CDR3 spans 16 residues.

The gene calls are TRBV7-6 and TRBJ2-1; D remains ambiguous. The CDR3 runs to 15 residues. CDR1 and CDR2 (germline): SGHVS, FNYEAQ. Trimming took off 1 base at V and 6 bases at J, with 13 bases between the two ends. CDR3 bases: TGTGCCAGCAGCTTAGATTGGCGCTCCCCCAATGAGCAGTTCTTC. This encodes CASSLDWRSPNEQFF.

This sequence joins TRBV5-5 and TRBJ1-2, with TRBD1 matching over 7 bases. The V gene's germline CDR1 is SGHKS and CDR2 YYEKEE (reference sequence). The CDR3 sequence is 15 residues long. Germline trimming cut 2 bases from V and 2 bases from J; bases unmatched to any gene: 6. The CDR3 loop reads CASSLQGIGNYGYTF. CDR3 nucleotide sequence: TGTGCCAGCAGCTTACAGGGGATTGGAAACTATGGCTACACCTTC. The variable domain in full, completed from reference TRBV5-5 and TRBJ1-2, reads DAGVTQSPTHLIKTRGQQVTLRCSPISGHKSVSWYQQVLGQGPQFIFQYYEKEERGRGNFPDRFSARQFPNYSSELNVNALLLGDSALYLCASSLQGIGNYGYTFGSGTRLTVV.

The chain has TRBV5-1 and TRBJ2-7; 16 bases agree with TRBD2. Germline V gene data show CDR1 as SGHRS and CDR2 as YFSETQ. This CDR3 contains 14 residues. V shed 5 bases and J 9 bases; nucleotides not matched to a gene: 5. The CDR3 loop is CASSSGLAGGSQYF. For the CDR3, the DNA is TGCGCCAGCAGTTCGGGACTAGCGGGGGGGTCGCAGTACTTC.

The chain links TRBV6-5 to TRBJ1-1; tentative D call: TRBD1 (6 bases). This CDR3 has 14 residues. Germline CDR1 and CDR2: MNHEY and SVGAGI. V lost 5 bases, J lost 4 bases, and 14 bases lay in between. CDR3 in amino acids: CASSKSGQSTEAFF. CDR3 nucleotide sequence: TGTGCCAGCAGTAAATCCGGACAGAGCACTGAAGCTTTCTTT.

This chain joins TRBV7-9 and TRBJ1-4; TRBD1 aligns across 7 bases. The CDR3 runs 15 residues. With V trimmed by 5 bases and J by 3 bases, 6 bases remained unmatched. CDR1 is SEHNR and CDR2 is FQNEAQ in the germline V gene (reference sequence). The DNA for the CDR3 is TGTGCCAGCAGCCCAGACAGGGTGGCTAATGAAAAACTGTTTTTT. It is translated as CASSPDRVANEKLFF.

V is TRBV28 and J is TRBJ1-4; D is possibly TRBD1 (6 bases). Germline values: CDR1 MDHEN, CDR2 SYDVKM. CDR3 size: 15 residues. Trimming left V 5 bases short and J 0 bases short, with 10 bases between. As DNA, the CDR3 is TGTGCCAGCAGTACAGCAGGGGCAACTAATGAAAAACTGTTTTTT. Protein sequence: CASSTAGATNEKLFF.

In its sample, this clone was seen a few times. CDR3 DNA sequence: TGCGCCAGCTCCGGGACTGAAAGTTGGAGCACTGAAGCTTTCTTT. Protein: CASSGTESWSTEAFF. This sequence joins TRBV5-1 and TRBJ1-1; TRBD1 might be the D (5 bases). The CDR3 runs to 15 residues. Germline CDR1 reads SGHRS; CDR2 reads YFSETQ. Trimming left V 7 bases short and J 4 bases short, with 20 bases between.

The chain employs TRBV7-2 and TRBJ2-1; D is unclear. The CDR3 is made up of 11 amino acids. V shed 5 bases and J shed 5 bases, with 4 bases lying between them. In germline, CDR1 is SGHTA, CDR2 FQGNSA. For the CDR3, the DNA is TGTGCCAGCAGCCTCCACAATGAGCAGTTCTTC. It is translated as CASSLHNEQFF. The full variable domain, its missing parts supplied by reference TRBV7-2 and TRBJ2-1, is GAGVSQSPSNKVTEKGKDVELRCDPISGHTALYWYRQSLGQGLEFLIYFQGNSAPDKSGLPSDRFSAERTGGSVSTLTIQRTQQEDSAVYLCASSLHNEQFFGPGTRLTVL.

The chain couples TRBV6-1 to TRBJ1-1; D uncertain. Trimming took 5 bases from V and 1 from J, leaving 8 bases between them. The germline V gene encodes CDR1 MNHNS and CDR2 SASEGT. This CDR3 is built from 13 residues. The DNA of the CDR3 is TGTGCCAGCAGTTTCACACCGAACACTGAAGCTTTCTTT. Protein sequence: CASSFTPNTEAFF.

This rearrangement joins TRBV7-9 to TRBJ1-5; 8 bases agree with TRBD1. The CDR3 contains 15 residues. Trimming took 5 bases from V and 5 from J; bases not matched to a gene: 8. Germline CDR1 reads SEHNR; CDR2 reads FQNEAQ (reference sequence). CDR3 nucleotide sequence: TGTGCCAGCAGCCCTAGAGGACAGGGAGATCAGCCCCAGCATTTT. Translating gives CASSPRGQGDQPQHF.

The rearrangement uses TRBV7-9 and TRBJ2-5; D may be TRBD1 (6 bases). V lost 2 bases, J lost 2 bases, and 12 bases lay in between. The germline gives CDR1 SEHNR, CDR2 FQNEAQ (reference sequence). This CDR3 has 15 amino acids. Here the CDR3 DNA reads TGTGCCAGCAGCTTACAGGGGCAGCCTCAAGAGACCCAGTACTTC. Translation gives CASSLQGQPQETQYF.

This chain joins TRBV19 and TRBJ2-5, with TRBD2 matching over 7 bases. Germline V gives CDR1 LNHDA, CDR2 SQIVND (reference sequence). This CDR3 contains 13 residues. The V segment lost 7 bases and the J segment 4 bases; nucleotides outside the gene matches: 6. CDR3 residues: CASTAGDRETQYF. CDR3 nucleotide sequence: TGTGCCAGTACGGCGGGAGATCGAGAGACCCAGTACTTC.

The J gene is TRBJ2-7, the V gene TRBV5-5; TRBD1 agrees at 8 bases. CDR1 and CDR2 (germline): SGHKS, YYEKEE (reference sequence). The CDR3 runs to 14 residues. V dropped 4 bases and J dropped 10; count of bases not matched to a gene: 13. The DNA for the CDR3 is TGTGCCAGCAGCCTTGCAGGGGGCGACGCGGTACAGTACTTC. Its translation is CASSLAGGDAVQYF.

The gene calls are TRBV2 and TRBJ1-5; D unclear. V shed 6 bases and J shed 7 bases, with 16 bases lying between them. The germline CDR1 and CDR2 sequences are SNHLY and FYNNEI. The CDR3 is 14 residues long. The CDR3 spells CASSREAQEQPQHF. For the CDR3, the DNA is TGTGCCAGCAGCCGTGAGGCTCAGGAGCAGCCCCAGCATTTT.